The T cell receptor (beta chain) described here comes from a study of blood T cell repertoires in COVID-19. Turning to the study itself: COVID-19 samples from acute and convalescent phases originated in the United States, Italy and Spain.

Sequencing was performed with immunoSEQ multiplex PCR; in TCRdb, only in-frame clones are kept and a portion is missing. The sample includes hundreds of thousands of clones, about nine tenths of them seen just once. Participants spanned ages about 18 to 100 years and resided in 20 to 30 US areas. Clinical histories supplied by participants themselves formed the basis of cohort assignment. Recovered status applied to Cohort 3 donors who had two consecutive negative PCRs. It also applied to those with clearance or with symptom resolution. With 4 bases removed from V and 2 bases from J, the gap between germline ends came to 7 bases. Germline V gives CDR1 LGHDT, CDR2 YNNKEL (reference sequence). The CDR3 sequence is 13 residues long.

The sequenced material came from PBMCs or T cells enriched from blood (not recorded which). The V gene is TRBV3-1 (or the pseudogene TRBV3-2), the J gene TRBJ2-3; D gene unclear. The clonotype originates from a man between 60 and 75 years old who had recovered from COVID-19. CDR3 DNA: TGTGCCAGCAGCCCTCTACCCACAGATACGCAGTATTTT. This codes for CASSPLPTDTQYF.